The clone carrying this T cell receptor (beta chain) was counted at least ten times. The target antigen is unknown. The data were taken from a study of T cell repertoires in cytomegalovirus infection. Study summary: CMV infection plus the matching HLA type was flagged by public TCR beta signatures.

Regarding the study as a whole: Of the TCR beta families, the public ones yielded a cumulative frequency that identified carriers of CMV plus the relevant HLA. Within the response measured ex vivo, HLA-C-restricted CMV-specific TCR beta clonotypes were dominant.

Per the germline V gene, CDR1 is SGHTA and CDR2 is FQGNSA. The V and J ends lost 5 bases and 1 base respectively, with 17 bases between them. CDR3 length: 16 amino acids. Each CDR3 protein gets one entry after TCRdb re-called the reads with MiXCR. This table has roughly 280,000 distinct CDR3 sequences, roughly 10% appearing once. The clonotype comes from a human donor in good health (CMV status not recorded). Some clones in this sample may be carry-over from other donors' samples. The sample taken for sequencing was PBMCs. The chain carries TRBV7-2 and TRBJ1-1; D is ambiguous. The CDR3, as DNA: TGTGCCAGCAGCCCCTCGGGAGGTGTGGGGAACACTGAAGCTTTCTTT. It is translated as CASSPSGGVGNTEAFF.